This entry is about one TCR beta chain. What it binds is not known. One entry per CDR3 protein, called by TCRdb with MiXCR from the 5' RACE reads. Of some 130,000 distinct CDR3 sequences detected, less than 25% appear once; the ten largest clones hold roughly a quarter. This entry belongs to a study of T-cell memory formation after mild COVID-19. About the research overall: The study found TCR clusters largely donor specific.

General study results and limits: Mainly CM and EM harbored the contracting CD4+ clones; mainly EMRA harbored the CD8+ ones. Later expanders leaned CD4+, whereas day 15 to 85 contracting clones were balanced CD4/CD8.

Looked up from germline, CDR1 is LGHDT and CDR2 is YNNKEL (reference sequence). V was cut by 1 base and J by 12 bases, with 16 bases left in between. The CDR3 spans 14 residues. The sequenced sample was PBMCs or a T cell subset sorted from them (not recorded which). The rearrangement joins TRBV3-1 to TRBJ2-1; a possible D gene is TRBD2 (6 bases). The TCR sequence derives from an adult woman who had mild COVID-19 (a few samples of this study predate the infection). Cell type and time point are not known. CDR3 bases: TGTGCCAGCAGCCAAGGCACTAGCAATCCTGGGCAGTTCTTC. Protein: CASSQGTSNPGQFF.